The table lists the clone carrying this T cell receptor beta chain with a count of one. Caucasian, healthy and from Russia, the donors were aged between about 6 and 90. In each sample, at least 7 million PBMCs were isolated. Combining a sample-barcoded 5' primer with a J-beta primer mix, a second PCR ran for roughly 7 to 12 cycles. A tag from a template-switch adaptor with 12 random nucleotides marked each cDNA molecule. Every individual sample yielded 2.5 million or more paired-end reads (each containing CDR3). TCRdb redid the calling of the 5' RACE reads with MiXCR, one entry per CDR3 protein. The data show about 1.6 million distinct CDR3 sequences, roughly a third seen once. The data belong to a study of blood T cells in healthy people across ages. Germline CDR1 LGHDT, CDR2 YNNKEL (reference sequence). Trimming took 4 bases from V and 0 from J; bases not matched to a gene: 11. The CDR3 sequence is 17 residues long.

The receptor's source is a woman aged 25-40 years in good health. This chain joins TRBV3-1 and TRBJ1-2; 7 bases line up with TRBD1. Sequencing was performed on blood. The CDR3 reads CASSPRVGQRSNYGYTF. CDR3 bases: TGTGCCAGCAGCCCTCGAGTGGGACAGCGCTCTAACTATGGCTACACCTTC.